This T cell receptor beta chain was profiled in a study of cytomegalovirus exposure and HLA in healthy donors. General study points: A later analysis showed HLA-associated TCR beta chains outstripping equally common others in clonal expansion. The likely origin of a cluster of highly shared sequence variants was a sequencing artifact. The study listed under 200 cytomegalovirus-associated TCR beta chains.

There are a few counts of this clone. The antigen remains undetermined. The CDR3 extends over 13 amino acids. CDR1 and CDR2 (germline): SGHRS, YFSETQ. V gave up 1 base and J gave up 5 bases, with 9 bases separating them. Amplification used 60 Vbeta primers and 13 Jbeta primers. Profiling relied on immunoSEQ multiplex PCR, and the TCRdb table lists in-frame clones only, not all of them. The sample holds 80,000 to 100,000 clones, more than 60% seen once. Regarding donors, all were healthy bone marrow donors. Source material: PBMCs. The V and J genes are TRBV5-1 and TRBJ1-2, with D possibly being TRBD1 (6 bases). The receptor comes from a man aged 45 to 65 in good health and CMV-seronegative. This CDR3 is CASSLSGEYGYTF. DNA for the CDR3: TGCGCCAGCAGCTTGTCAGGGGAGTATGGCTACACCTTC. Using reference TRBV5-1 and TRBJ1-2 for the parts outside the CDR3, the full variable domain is KAGVTQTPRYLIKTRGQQVTLSCSPISGHRSVSWYQQTPGQGLQFLFEYFSETQRNKGNFPGRFSGRQFSNSRSEMNVSTLELGDSALYLCASSLSGEYGYTFGSGTRLTVV.